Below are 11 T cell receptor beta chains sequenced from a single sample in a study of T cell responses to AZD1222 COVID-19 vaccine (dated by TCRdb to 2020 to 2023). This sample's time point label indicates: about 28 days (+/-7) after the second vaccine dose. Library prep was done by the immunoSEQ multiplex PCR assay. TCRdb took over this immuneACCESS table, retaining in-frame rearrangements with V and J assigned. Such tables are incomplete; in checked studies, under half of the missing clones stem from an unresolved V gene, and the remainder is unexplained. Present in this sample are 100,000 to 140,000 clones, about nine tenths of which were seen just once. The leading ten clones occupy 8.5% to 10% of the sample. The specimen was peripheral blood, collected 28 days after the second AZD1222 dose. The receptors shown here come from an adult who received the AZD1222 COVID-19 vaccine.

CDR3 coding DNA: TGTGCCAGTTGGGATTCGGGGGCGGGCTCAGAAGCTTTCTTT. It translates to CASWDSGAGSEAFF. The chain carries TRBV25-1 and TRBJ1-1, with D possibly being TRBD1 (6 bases). Germline values: CDR1 MGHDK, CDR2 SYGVNS. V shed 9 bases and J shed 8 bases, with 22 bases lying between them. The CDR3 is made up of 14 amino acids.

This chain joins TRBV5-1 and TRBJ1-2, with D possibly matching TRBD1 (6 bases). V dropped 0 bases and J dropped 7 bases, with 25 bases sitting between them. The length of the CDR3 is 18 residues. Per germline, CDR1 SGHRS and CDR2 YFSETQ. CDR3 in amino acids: CASSLGPRTDPLVGGYTF. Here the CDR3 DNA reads TGCGCCAGCAGCTTGGGTCCCAGGACAGACCCTTTAGTGGGTGGCTACACCTTC.

The CDR3 region has the DNA TGTGCCAGCAGCAAAGGGAGGGGTCCAGCGCCAAGCTCCTACGAGCAGTACTTC. The encoded protein is CASSKGRGPAPSSYEQYF. The chain links TRBV21-1 to TRBJ2-7; the table's D call, TRBD2, has no DNA check behind it. TRBV21-1 is a recognized pseudogene. This CDR3 is built from 18 residues.

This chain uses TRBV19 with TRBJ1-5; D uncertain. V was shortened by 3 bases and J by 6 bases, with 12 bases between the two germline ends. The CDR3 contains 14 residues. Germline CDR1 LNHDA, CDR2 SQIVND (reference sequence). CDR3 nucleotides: TGTGCCAGTAGTATCCCCGGAGTTGGTCAGCCCCAGCATTTT. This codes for CASSIPGVGQPQHF. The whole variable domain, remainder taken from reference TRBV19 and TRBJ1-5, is DGGITQSPKYLFRKEGQNVTLSCEQNLNHDAMYWYRQDPGQGLRLIYYSQIVNDFQKGDIAEGYSVSREKKESFPLTVTSAQKNPTAFYLCASSIPGVGQPQHFGDGTRLSIL.

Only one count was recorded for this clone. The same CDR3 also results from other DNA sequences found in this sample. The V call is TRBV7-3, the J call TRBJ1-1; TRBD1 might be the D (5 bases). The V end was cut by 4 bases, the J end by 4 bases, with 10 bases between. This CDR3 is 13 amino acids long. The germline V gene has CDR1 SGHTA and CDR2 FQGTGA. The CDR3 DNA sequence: TGTGCCAGCAGCTGGAGTGGGGCCACTGAAGCTTTCTTT. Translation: CASSWSGATEAFF.

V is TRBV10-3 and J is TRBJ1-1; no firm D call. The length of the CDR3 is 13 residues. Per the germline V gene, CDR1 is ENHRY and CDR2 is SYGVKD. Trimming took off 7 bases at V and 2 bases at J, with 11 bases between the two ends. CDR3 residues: CAIMGTANTEAFF. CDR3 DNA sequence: TGTGCCATCATGGGAACAGCCAACACTGAAGCTTTCTTT.

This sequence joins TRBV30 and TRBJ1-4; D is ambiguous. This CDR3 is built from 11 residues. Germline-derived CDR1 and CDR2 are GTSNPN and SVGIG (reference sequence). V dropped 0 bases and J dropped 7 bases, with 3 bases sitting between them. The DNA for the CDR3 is TGTGCCTGGAGTGTCTCTGAAAAACTGTTTTTT. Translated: CAWSVSEKLFF.

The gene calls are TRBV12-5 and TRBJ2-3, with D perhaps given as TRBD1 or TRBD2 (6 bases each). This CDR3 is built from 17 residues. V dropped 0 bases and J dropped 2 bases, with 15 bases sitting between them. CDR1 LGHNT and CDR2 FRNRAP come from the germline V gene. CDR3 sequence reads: CASGLVPGGTNTDTQYF. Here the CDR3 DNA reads TGTGCTAGTGGTTTGGTACCCGGGGGCACGAACACAGATACGCAGTATTTT. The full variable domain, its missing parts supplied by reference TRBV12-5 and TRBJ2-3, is DARVTQTPRHKVTEMGQEVTMRCQPILGHNTVFWYRQTMMQGLELLAYFRNRAPLDDSGMPKDRFSAEMPDATLATLKIQPSEPRDSAVYFCASGLVPGGTNTDTQYFGPGTRLTVL.

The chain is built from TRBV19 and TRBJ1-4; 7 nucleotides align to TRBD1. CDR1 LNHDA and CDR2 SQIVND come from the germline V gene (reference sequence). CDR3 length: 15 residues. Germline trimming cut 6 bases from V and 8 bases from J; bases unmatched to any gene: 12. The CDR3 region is CASSPGWTGAEKLFF. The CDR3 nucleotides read TGTGCCAGTAGCCCCGGGTGGACAGGCGCCGAAAAACTGTTTTTT.

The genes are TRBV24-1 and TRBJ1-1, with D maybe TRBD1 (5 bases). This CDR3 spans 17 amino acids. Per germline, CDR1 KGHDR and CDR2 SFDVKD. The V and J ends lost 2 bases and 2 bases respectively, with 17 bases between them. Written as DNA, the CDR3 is TGTGCCACCAGTGATTCACCCCGGCAGGGAAGAAACACTGAAGCTTTCTTT. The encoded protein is CATSDSPRQGRNTEAFF.

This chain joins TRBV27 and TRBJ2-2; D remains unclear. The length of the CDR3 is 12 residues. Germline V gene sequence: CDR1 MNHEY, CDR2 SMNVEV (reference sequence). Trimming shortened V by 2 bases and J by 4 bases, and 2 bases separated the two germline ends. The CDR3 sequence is CASSLGTGELFF. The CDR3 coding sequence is TGTGCCAGCAGTTTAGGCACCGGGGAGCTGTTTTTT.